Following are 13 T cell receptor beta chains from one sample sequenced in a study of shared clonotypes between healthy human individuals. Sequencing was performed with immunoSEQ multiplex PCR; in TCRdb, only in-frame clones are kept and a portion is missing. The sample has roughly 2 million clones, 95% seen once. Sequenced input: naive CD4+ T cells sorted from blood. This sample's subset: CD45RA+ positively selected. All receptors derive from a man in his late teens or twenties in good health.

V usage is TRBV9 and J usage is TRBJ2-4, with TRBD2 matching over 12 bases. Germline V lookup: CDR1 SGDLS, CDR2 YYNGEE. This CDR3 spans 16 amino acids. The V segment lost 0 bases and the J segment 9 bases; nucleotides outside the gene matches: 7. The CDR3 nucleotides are TGTGCCAGCAGCGTAGGCCTAGCGGGAGGGACCCCCATTCAGTACTTC. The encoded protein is CASSVGLAGGTPIQYF.

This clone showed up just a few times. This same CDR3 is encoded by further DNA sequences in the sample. The chain's CDR3 is CASSPLGQGNEKLFF. CDR3 DNA: TGTGCCAGCTCACCACTGGGACAGGGGAATGAAAAACTGTTTTTT. The chain recombines TRBV18 with TRBJ1-4, with 10 bases that match TRBD1. Germline V gene sequence: CDR1 KGHSH, CDR2 LQKENI. V was clipped by 1 base and J by 5 bases; unmatched bases: 1. The CDR3 extends over 15 amino acids.

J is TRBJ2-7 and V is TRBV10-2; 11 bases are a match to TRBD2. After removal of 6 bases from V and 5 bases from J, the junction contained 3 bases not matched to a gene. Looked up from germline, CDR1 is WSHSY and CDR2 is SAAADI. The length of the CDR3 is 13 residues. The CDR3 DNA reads TGCGCCAGCAGACTAGCGGGAGCCCACGAGCAGTACTTC. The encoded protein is CASRLAGAHEQYF.

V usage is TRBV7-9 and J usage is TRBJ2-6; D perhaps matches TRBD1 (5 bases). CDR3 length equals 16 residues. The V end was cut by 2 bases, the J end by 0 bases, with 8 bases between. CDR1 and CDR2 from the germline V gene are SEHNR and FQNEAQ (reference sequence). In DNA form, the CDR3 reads TGTGCCAGCAGCTTACAGGGCATCTCTGGGGCCAACGTCCTGACTTTC. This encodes CASSLQGISGANVLTF.

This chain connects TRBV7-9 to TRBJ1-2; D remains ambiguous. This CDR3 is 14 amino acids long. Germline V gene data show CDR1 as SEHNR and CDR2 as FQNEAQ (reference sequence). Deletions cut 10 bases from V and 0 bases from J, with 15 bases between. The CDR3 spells CATHPTAANYGYTF. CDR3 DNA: TGTGCCACGCACCCAACAGCGGCTAACTATGGCTACACCTTC. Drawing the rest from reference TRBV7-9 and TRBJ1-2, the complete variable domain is DTGVSQNPRHKITKRGQNVTFRCDPISEHNRLYWYRQTLGQGPEFLTYFQNEAQLEKSRLLSDRFSAERPKGSFSTLEIQRTEQGDSAMYLCATHPTAANYGYTFGSGTRLTVV.

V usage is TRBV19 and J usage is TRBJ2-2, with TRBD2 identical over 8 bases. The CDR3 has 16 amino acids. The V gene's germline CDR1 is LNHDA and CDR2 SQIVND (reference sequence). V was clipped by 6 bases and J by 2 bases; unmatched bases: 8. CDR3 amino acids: CASRRTSLGNTGELFF. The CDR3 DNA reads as TGTGCCAGTAGAAGGACTAGCTTGGGAAACACCGGGGAGCTGTTTTTT.

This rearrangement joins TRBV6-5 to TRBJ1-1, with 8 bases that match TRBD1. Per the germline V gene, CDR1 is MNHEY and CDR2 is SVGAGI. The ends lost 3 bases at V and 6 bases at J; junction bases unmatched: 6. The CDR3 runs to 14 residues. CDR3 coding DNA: TGTGCCAGCAGTTATTTACAGGGGGTGGCTGAAGCTTTCTTT. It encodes CASSYLQGVAEAFF.

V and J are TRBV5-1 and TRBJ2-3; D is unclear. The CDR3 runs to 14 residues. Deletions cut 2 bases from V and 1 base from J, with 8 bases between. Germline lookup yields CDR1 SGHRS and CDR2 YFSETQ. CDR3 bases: TGCGCCAGCAGCTTTGACTTTCGCACAGATACGCAGTATTTT. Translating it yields CASSFDFRTDTQYF.

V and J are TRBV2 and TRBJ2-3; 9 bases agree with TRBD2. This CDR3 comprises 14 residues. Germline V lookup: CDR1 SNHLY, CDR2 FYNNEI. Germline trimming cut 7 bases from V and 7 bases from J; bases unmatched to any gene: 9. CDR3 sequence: CASTGTSNPNTQYF. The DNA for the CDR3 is TGTGCCAGCACGGGGACTAGCAACCCGAATACGCAGTATTTT. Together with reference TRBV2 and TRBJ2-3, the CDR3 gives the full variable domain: EPEVTQTPSHQVTQMGQEVILRCVPISNHLYFYWYRQILGQKVEFLVSFYNNEISEKSEIFDDQFSVERPDGSNFTLKIRSTKLEDSAMYFCASTGTSNPNTQYFGPGTRLTVL.

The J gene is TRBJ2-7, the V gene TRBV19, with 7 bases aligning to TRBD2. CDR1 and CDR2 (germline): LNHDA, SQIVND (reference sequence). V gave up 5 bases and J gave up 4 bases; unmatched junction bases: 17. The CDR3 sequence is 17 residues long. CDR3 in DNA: TGTGCCAGTAGTGAAGTTATTCGAAGCGGGACGGCATACGAGCAGTACTTC. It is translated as CASSEVIRSGTAYEQYF. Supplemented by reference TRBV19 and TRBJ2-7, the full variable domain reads DGGITQSPKYLFRKEGQNVTLSCEQNLNHDAMYWYRQDPGQGLRLIYYSQIVNDFQKGDIAEGYSVSREKKESFPLTVTSAQKNPTAFYLCASSEVIRSGTAYEQYFGPGTRLTVT.

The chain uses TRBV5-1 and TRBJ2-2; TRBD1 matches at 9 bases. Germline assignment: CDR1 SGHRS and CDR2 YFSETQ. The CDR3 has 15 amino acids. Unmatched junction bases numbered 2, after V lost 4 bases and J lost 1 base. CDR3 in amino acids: CASSRTGVNTGELFF. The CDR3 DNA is TGCGCCAGCAGCCGGACAGGGGTGAACACCGGGGAGCTGTTTTTT.

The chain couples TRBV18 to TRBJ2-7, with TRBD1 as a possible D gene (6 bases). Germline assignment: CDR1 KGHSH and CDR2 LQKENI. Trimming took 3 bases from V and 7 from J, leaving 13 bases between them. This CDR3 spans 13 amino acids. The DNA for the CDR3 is TGTGCCAGCTCACCCCTGACAGGTGAAGAGCAGTACTTC. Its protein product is CASSPLTGEEQYF.

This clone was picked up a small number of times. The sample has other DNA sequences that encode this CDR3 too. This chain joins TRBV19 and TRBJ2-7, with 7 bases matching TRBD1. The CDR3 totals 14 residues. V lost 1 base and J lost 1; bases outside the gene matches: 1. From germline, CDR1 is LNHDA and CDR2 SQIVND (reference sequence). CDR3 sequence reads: CASSIGQGSYEQYF. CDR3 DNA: TGTGCCAGTAGTATAGGACAGGGATCCTACGAGCAGTACTTC.